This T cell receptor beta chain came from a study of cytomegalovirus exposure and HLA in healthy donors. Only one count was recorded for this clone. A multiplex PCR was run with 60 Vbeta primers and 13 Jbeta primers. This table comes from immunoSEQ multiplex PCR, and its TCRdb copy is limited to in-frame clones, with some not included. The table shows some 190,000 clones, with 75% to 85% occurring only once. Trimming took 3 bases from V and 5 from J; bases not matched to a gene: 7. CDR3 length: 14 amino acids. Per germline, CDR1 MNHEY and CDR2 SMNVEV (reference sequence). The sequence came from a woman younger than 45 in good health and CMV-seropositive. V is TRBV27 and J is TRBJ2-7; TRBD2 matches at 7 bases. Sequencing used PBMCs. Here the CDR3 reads CASSFMGGSHEQYF. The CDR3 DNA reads TGTGCCAGCAGTTTTATGGGCGGGAGCCACGAGCAGTACTTC.